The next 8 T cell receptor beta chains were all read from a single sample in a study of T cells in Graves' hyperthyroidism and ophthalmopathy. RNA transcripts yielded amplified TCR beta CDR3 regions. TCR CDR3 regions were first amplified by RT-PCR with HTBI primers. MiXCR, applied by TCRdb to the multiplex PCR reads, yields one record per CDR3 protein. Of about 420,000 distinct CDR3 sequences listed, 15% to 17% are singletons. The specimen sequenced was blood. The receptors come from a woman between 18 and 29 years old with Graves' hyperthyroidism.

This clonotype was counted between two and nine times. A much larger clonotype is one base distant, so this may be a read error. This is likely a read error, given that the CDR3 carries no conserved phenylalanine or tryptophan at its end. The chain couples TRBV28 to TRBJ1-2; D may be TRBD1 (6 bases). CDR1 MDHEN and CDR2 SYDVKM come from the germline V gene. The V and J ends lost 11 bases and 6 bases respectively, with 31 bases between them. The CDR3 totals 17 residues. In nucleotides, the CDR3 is TGTGCCTCCCAGGGGCCTGGCCCCGAATCCCTCAGGGATGGCTACACCCTC. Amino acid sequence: CASQGPGPESLRDGYTL.

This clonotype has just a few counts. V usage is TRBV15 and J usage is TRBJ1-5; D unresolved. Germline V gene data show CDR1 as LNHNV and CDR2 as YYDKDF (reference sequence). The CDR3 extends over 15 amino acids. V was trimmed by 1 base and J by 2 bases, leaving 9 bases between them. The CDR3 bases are TGTGCCACCAGCAGAGGCCGACGCGGCAATCAGCCCCAGCATTTT. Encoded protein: CATSRGRRGNQPQHF.

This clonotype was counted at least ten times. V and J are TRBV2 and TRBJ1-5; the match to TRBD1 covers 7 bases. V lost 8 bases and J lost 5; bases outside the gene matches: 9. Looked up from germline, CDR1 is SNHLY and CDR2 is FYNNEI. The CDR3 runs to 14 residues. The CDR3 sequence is CASGQTGTDQPQHF. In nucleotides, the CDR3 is TGTGCCAGCGGTCAGACAGGGACGGATCAGCCCCAGCATTTT.

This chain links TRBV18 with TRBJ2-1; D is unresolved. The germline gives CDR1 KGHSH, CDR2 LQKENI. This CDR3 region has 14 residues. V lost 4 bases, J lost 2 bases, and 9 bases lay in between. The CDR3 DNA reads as TGTGCCAGCTCACTAACGGGCACCTACAATGAGCAGTTCTTC. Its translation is CASSLTGTYNEQFF. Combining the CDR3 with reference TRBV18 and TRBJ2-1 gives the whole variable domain NAGVMQNPRHLVRRRGQEARLRCSPMKGHSHVYWYRQLPEEGLKFMVYLQKENIIDESGMPKERFSAEFPKEGPSILRIQQVVRGDSAAYFCASSLTGTYNEQFFGPGTRLTVL.

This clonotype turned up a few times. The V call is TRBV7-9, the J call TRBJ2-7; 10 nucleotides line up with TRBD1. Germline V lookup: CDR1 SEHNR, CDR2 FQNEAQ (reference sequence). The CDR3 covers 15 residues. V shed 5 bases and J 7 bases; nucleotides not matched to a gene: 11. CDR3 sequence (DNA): TGTGCCAGCAGCGATACCGGACAGGGGGGTTTTGAGCAGTACTTC. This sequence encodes CASSDTGQGGFEQYF.

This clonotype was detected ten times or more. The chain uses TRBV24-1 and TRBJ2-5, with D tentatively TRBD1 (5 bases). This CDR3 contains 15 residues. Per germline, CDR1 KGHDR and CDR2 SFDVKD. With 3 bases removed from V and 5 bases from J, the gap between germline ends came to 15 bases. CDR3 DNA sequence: TGTGCCACCAGTGATCCCCAGGGAAGTGGGGAGACCCAGTACTTC. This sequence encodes CATSDPQGSGETQYF.

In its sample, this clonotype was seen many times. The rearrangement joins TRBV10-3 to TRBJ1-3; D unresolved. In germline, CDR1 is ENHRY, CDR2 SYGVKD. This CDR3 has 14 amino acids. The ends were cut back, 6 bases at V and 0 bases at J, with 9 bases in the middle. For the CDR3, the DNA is TGTGCCATCAGCACTTCAAGCTCTGGAAACACCATATATTTT. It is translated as CAISTSSSGNTIYF.

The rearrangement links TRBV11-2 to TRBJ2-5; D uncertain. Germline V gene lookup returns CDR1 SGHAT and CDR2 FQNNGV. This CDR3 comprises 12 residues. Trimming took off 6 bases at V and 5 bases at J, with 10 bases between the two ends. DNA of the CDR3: TGTGCCAGCAGTCCTGCGGACGAGACCCAGTACTTC. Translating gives CASSPADETQYF.